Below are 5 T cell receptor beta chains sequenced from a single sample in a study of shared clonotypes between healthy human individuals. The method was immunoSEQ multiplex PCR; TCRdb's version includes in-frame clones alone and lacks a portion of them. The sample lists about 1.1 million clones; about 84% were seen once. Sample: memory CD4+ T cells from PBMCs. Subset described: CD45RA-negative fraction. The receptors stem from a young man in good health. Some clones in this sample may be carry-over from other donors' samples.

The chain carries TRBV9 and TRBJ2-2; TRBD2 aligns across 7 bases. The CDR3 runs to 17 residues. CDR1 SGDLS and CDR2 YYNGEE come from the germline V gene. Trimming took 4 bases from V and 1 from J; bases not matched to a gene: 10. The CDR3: CASSPRGSGQNTGELFF. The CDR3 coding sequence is TGTGCCAGCAGCCCCCGGGGTAGCGGGCAGAACACCGGGGAGCTGTTTTTT. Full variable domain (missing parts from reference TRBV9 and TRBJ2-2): DSGVTQTPKHLITATGQRVTLRCSPRSGDLSVYWYQQSLDQGLQFLIQYYNGEERAKGNILERFSAQQFPDLHSELNLSSLELGDSALYFCASSPRGSGQNTGELFFGEGSRLTVL.

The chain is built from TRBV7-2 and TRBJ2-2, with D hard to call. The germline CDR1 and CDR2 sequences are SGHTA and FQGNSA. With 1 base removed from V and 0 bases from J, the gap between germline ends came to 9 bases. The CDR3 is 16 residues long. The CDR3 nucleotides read TGTGCCAGCAGCTTAGTAGGCACCGCGAACACCGGGGAGCTGTTTTTT. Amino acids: CASSLVGTANTGELFF.

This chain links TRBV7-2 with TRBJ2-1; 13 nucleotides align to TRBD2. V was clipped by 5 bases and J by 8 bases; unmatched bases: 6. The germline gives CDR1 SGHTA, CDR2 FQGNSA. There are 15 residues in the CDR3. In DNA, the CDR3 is TGTGCCAGCAGCCCACTAGCGGGAGGGCCCGATGAGCAGTTCTTC. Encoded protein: CASSPLAGGPDEQFF.

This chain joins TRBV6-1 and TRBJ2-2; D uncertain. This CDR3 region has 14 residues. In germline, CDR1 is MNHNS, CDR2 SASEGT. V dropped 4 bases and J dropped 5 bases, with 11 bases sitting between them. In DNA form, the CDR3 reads TGTGCCAGCAGTGTGACCGTGGGGACCGGGGAGCTGTTTTTT. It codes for CASSVTVGTGELFF.

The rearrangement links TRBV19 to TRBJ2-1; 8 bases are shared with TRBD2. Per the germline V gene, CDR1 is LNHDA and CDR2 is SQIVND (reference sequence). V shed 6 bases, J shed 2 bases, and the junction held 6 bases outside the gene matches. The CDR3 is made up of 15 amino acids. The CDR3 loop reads CASRKTGGPYNEQFF. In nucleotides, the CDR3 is TGTGCCAGTAGGAAGACGGGAGGGCCCTACAATGAGCAGTTCTTC.